This T cell receptor beta chain stems from a study of human T cells and chemical hapten exposure. Study-level background: The cohort included alopecia areata under or over 50% scalp, totalis and universalis.

Study-wide findings and caveats: TCRs whose frequency exceeded 1 in 1000 remained the same following DPC sensitization.

MiXCR, run by TCRdb on the RACE reads, gives a single entry per CDR3 protein. This table has 75,000 to 90,000 distinct CDR3 sequences, approximately 10% appearing once. Specified time point: patch test 1, 2 weeks after DPC sensitization. Sample treatment: therapeutic diphenylcyclopropenone sensitization with weekly scalp DPC. The drawing of blood occurred before each patch test was applied. Alopecia patients between 18 and 70 years old and suitable for DPC were used as donors. This clonotype was observed a few times. Antigen specificity is unknown. This CDR3 region has 16 residues. V shed 6 bases and J 5 bases; nucleotides not matched to a gene: 11. Germline V gives CDR1 SNHLY, CDR2 FYNNEI.

This TCR was sampled from a woman aged 45-60 years with alopecia areata. Some clones in this sample may be carry-over from other donors' samples. The chain uses TRBV2 and TRBJ1-5; 9 nucleotides agree with TRBD1. The material sequenced was whole blood, taken in connection with sensitization to the hapten diphenylcyclopropenone (DPC). CDR3 residues: CASRLRTGGAHQPQHF. DNA of the CDR3: TGTGCCAGCAGGCTTCGTACAGGGGGCGCGCATCAGCCCCAGCATTTT.